This is a list of T cell receptor beta chains from one sample in a study of blood T cells in healthy people across ages. TCRdb itself ran the 5' RACE reads through MiXCR, one entry per CDR3 protein. The table lists 800,000 or so distinct CDR3 sequences, 25% of them singletons, with approximately 3.7% in the top ten. The same specimen was also included in a second study, on T cells of mothers and their children.

Sample: blood. These receptor sequences come from a boy aged 10-17 years in good health. The CDR3 runs from the conserved cysteine through the conserved F or W.

CDR3	V	J
CAWSSLGTEQYF	TRBV30	TRBJ2-7
CASSSGGTGQETQYF	TRBV6-6	TRBJ2-5
CASSLGVSGTAYEQYF	TRBV7-2	TRBJ2-7
CAGSLRTAFNEKLFF	TRBV4-3	TRBJ1-4
CSVDRGRGGAFF	TRBV29-1	TRBJ1-1
CASSGDFVNSPLHF	TRBV9	TRBJ1-6
CASSYTAYSYEQYF	TRBV6-2/TRBV6-3	TRBJ2-7
CASSSNEQFF	TRBV12-3/TRBV12-4	TRBJ2-1
CASSSRTGGDYEQYF	TRBV7-2	TRBJ2-7
CASSYRTGWNEQFF	TRBV6-2/TRBV6-3	TRBJ2-1
CSARVVDRVETQYF	TRBV20-1	TRBJ2-5
CASGLARGPYEQYF	TRBV28	TRBJ2-7
CASSVLWGGHNEQFF	TRBV9	TRBJ2-1
CASSLASTGEYEQYF	TRBV5-1	TRBJ2-7
CASSLDGGGIQETQYF	TRBV5-1	TRBJ2-5
CASGGSGNEQFF	TRBV6-5	TRBJ2-1
CASSYSVEETQYF	TRBV6-5	TRBJ2-5
CASSRLQGLDGYTF	TRBV4-3	TRBJ1-2
CASSLDRVQNIQYF	TRBV12-3/TRBV12-4	TRBJ2-4
CATSDGRRNQETQYF	TRBV24-1	TRBJ2-5
CASTVSPESSYNEQFF	TRBV4-1	TRBJ2-1
CASRPGLGRNEKLFF	TRBV12-3/TRBV12-4	TRBJ1-4
CASSPDGTHRTDTQYF	TRBV9	TRBJ2-3
CASSSGATDTQYF	TRBV27	TRBJ2-3
CGSGGINEQFF	TRBV20-1	NA
CASSSPGTSYEQYF	TRBV28	TRBJ2-7
CATSDSDRGGHQPQHF	TRBV24-1	TRBJ1-5
CASSLTANIQYF	TRBV13	TRBJ2-4
CASSLLSSGGANYGYTF	TRBV28	TRBJ1-2
CSVPYTPTDTQYF	TRBV20-1	TRBJ2-3
CASSLPGNDIQYF	TRBV5-6	TRBJ2-4
CASIPPLNKETQYF	TRBV6-1	TRBJ2-5
CASSKLASSTDTQYF	TRBV28	TRBJ2-3
CASLTGTGTHEQYF	TRBV7-8	TRBJ2-7
CASSGLGASRDTQYF	TRBV9	TRBJ2-3
CASSPTTGVNTEAFF	TRBV5-1	TRBJ1-1
CSVSGLNYNEQFF	TRBV29-1	TRBJ2-1
CASSERIGGPYIKLFF	TRBV2	TRBJ1-4
CASSFTSGGSLETQYF	TRBV5-1	TRBJ2-5